This TCR beta chain is drawn from a study of T cell repertoires in cytomegalovirus infection. Study-wide background: Researchers turned to recently identified HLA-C-restricted CMV epitopes as well as well-studied HLA-B-restricted ones. Public signatures in TCR beta pointed to CMV infection and matching HLA type. Study-wide points: HLA-C-restricted TCR beta clonotypes specific for CMV led the ex vivo response.

As for this clonotype: Antigen unknown.

Between the trimmed V and J ends, which lost 5 bases and 5 bases, there was a span of 14 bases. This CDR3 contains 14 residues. CDR1 is MNHNS and CDR2 is SASEGT in the germline V gene. TCRdb re-derived calls from the reads in MiXCR, one entry per CDR3 protein. This sample has 750,000 to 950,000 distinct CDR3 sequences; around 29% occur once, and the top ten carry around 13%. Sequenced here: cultured CD8+ T cells from PBMCs, sampled from culture after CMV antigen stimulation. The J gene is TRBJ2-3, the V gene TRBV6-1; D is ambiguous. This TCR derives from a human donor in good health (CMV status not recorded). Some clones in this sample may be carry-over from other donors' samples. The CDR3 loop reads CASSSRSVEDTQYF. Here the CDR3 DNA reads TGTGCCAGCAGTTCCAGGAGCGTTGAAGATACGCAGTATTTT.